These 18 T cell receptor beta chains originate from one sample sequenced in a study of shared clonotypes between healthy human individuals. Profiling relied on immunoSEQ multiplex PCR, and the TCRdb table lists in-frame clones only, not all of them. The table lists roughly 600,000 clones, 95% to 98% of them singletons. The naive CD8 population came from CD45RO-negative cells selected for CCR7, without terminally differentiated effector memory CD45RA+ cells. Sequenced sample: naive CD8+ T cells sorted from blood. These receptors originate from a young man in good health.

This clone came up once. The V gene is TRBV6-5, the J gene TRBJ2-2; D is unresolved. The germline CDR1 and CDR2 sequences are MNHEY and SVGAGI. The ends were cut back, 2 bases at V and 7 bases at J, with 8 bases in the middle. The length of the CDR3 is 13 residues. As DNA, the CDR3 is TGTGCCAGCAGTTACGAACAAGGCGGGGAGCTGTTTTTT. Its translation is CASSYEQGGELFF.

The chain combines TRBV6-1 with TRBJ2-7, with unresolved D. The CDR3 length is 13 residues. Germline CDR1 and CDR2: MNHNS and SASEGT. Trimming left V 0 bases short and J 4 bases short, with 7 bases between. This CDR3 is CASSEALVYEQYF. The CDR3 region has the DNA TGTGCCAGCAGTGAAGCGCTGGTTTACGAGCAGTACTTC.

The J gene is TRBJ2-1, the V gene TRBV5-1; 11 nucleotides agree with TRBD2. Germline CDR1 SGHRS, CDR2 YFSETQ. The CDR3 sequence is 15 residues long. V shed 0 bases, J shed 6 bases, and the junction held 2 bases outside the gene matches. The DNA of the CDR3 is TGCGCCAGCAGCTTGGCTAGCGGGAGGACCAATGAGCAGTTCTTC. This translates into CASSLASGRTNEQFF.

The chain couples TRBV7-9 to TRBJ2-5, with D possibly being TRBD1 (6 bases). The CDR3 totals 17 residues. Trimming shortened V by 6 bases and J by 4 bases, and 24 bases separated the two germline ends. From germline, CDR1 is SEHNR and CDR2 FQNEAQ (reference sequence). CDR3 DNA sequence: TGTGCCAGCAGAGGCCGCCCGCCAGGGGCGTTCGGAGAGACCCAGTACTTC. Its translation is CASRGRPPGAFGETQYF. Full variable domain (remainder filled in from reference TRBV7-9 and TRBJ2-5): DTGVSQNPRHKITKRGQNVTFRCDPISEHNRLYWYRQTLGQGPEFLTYFQNEAQLEKSRLLSDRFSAERPKGSFSTLEIQRTEQGDSAMYLCASRGRPPGAFGETQYFGPGTRLLVL.

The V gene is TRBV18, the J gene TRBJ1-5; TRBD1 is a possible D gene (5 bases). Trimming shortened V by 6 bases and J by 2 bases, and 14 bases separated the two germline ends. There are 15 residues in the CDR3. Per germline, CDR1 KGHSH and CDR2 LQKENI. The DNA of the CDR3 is TGTGCCAGCTCCGAAGGGGAAATCGGCAATCAGCCCCAGCATTTT. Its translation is CASSEGEIGNQPQHF.

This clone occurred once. The CDR3 loop is CASSQVFPGTYEQYF. CDR3 DNA: TGCGCCAGCAGCCAAGTTTTCCCAGGGACCTACGAGCAGTACTTC. This chain joins TRBV4-1 and TRBJ2-7, with D possibly TRBD1 on 5 matching bases. This CDR3 has 15 amino acids. Trimming stripped 1 base from V and 2 bases from J, with 12 bases between. Germline lookup yields CDR1 MGHRA and CDR2 YSYEKL.

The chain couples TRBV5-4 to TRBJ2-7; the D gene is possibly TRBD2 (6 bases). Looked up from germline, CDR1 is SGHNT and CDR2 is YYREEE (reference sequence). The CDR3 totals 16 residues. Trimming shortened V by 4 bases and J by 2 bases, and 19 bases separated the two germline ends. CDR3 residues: CASSLLGTHSAYEQYF. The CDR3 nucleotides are TGTGCCAGCAGCCTCCTCGGGACTCACTCCGCCTACGAGCAGTACTTC.

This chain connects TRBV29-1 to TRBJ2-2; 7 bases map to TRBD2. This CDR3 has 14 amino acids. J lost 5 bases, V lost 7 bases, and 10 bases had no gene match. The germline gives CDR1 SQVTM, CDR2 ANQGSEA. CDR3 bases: TGCAGCGCCGGGAGGTCGGCGGTTACCGGGGAGCTGTTTTTT. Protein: CSAGRSAVTGELFF.

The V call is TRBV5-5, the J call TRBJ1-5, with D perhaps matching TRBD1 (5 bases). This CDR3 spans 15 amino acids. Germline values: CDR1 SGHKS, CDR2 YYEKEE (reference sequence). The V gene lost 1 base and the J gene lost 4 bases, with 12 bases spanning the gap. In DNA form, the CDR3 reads TGTGCCAGCAGCTTGCGCTGGGGGTCGAATCAGCCCCAGCATTTT. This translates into CASSLRWGSNQPQHF.

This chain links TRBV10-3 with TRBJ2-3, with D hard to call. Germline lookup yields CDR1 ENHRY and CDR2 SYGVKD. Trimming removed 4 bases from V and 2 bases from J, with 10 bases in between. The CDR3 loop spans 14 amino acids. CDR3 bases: TGTGCCATCAGTGCGGATAGCTTCACAGATACGCAGTATTTT. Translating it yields CAISADSFTDTQYF.

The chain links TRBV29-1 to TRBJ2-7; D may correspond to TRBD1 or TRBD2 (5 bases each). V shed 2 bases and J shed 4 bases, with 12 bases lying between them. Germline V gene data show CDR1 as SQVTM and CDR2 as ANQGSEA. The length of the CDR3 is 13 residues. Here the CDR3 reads CSVELGDPYEQYF. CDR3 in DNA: TGCAGCGTTGAACTGGGGGATCCTTACGAGCAGTACTTC.

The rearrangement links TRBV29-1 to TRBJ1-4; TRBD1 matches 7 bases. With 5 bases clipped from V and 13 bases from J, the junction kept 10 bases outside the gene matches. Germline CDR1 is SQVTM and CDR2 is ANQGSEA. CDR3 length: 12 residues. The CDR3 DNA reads TGCAGCGTTCCCAGGGGGTCCGGGGGACTGTTTTTT. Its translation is CSVPRGSGGLFF.

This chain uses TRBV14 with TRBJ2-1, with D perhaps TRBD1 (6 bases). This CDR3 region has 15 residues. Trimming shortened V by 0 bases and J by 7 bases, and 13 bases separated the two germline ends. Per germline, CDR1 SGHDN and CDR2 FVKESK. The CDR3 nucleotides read TGTGCCAGCAGCCAAGAAATTACAGGGTTTAATGAGCAGTTCTTC. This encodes CASSQEITGFNEQFF. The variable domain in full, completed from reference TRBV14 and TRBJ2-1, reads EAGVTQFPSHSVIEKGQTVTLRCDPISGHDNLYWYRRVMGKEIKFLLHFVKESKQDESGMPNNRFLAERTGGTYSTLKVQPAELEDSGVYFCASSQEITGFNEQFFGPGTRLTVL.

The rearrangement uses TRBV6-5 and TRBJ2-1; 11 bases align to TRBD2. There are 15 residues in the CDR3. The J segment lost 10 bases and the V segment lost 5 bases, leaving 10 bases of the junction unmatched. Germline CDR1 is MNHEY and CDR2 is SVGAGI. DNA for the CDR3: TGTGCCAGCAGTCCCTGGACTAGCGGGTTTCGGGAGCAGTTCTTC. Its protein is CASSPWTSGFREQFF.

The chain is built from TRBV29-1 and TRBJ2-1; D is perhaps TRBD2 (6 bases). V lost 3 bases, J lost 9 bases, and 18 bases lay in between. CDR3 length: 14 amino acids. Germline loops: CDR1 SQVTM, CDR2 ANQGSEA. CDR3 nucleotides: TGCAGCGTTGACAGGGACTTTTGGGTAGGTGAGCAGTTCTTC. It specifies CSVDRDFWVGEQFF.

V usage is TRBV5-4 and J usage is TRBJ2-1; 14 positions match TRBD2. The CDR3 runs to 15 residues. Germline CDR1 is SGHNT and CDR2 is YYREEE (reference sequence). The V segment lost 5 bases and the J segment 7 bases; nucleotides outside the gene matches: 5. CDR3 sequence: CASSPGLAGVNEQFF. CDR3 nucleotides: TGTGCCAGCAGTCCGGGACTAGCGGGAGTAAATGAGCAGTTCTTC.

For the CDR3, the DNA is TGTGCCAGTAGTTCGCGGGGAGAGCAGTTCTTC. Translated, it gives CASSSRGEQFF. V usage is TRBV19 and J usage is TRBJ2-1, with D tentatively TRBD2 (6 bases). The CDR3 runs 11 residues. V was trimmed by 5 bases and J by 10 bases, leaving 9 bases between them. Germline CDR1 and CDR2: LNHDA and SQIVND (reference sequence).

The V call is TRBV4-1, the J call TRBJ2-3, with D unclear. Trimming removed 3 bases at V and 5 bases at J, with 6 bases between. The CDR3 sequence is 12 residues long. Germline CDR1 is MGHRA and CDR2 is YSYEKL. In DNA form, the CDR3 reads TGCGCCAGCAGCCATTCGGAAGATACGCAGTATTTT. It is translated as CASSHSEDTQYF.